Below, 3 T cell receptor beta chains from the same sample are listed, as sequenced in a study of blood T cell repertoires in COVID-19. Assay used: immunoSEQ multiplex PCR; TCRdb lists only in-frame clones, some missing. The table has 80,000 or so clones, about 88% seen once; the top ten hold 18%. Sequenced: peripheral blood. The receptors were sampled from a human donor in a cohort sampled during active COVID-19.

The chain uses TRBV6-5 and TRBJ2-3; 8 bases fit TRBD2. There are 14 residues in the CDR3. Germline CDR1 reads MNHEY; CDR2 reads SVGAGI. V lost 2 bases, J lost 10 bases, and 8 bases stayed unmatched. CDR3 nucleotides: TGTGCCAGCAGTTACGAAGCGGGGGATCGTGCGCAGTATTTT. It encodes CASSYEAGDRAQYF.

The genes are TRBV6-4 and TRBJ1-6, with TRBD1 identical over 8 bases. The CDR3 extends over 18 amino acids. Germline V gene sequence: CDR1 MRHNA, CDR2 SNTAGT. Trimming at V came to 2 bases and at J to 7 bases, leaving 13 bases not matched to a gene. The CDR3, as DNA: TGTGCCAGCAGTGACCAAGACAGGGGAGTATGGCGAAATTCACCCCTCCACTTT. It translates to CASSDQDRGVWRNSPLHF.

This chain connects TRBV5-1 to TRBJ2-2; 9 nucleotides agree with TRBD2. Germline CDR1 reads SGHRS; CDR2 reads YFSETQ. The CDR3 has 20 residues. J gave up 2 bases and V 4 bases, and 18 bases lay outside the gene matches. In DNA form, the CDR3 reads TGCGCCAGCAGCCTCTCCCGCGGGGGGGCTATTGTCGCAAACACCGGGGAGCTGTTTTTT. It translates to CASSLSRGGAIVANTGELFF.